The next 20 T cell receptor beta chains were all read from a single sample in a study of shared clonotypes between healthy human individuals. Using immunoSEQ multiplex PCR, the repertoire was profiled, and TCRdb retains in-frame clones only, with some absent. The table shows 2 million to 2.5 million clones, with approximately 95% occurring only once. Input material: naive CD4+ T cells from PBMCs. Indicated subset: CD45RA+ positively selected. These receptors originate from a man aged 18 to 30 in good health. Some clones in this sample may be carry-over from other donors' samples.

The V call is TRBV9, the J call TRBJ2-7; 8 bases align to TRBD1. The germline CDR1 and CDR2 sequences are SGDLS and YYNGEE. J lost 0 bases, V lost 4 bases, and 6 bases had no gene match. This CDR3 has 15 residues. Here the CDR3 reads CASSPNRGSSYEQYF. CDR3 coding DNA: TGTGCCAGCAGCCCCAACAGGGGGAGCTCCTACGAGCAGTACTTC.

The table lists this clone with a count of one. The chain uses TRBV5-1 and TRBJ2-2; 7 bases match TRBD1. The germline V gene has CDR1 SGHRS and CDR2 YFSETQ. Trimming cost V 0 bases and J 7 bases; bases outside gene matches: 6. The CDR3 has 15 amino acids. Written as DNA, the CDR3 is TGCGCCAGCAGCTTGGAGAAAGGGGGCCTCGGGGAGCTGTTTTTT. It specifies CASSLEKGGLGELFF.

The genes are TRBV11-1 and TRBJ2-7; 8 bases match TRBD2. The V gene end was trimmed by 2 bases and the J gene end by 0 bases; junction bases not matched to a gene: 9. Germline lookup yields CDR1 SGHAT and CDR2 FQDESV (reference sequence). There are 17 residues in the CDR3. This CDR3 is CASSLLAGGTSSYEQYF. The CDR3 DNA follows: TGTGCCAGCAGCTTACTCGCGGGAGGTACCAGCTCCTACGAGCAGTACTTC.

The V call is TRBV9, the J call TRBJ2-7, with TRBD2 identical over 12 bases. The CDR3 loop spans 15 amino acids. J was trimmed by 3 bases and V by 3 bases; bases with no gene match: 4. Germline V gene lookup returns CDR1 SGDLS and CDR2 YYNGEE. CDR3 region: CASSATSGSNYEQYF. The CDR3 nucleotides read TGTGCCAGCAGCGCGACTAGCGGGAGTAACTACGAGCAGTACTTC.

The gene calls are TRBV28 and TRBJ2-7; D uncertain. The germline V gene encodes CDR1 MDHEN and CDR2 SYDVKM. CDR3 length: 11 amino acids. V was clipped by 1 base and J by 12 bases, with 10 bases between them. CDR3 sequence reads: CASSLLLNLYF. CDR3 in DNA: TGTGCCAGCAGTTTATTATTGAACCTGTACTTC.

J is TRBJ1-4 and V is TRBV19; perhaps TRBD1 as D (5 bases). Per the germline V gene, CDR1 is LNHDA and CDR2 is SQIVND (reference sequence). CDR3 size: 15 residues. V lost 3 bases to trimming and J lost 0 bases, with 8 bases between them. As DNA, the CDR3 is TGTGCCAGTAGTATCCTCAGGGCAACTAATGAAAAACTGTTTTTT. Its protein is CASSILRATNEKLFF.

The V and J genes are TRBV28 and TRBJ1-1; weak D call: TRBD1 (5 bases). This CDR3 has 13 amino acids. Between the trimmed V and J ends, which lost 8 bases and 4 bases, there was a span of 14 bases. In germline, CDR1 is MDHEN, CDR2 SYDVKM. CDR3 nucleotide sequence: TGTGCCAGCGGCAGGGTCCTGGGCACTGAAGCTTTCTTT. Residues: CASGRVLGTEAFF.

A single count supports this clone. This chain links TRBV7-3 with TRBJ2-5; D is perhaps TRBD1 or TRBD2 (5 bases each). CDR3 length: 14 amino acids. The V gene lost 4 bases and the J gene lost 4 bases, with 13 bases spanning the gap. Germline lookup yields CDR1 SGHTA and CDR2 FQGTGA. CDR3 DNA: TGTGCCAGCAGCTCCGGGACCGAAGCAGAGACCCAGTACTTC. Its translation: CASSSGTEAETQYF.

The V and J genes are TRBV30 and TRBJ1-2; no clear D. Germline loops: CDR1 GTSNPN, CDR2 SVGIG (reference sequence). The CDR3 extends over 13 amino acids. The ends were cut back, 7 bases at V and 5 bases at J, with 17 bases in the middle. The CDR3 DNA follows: TGTGCCTCTTGGATAGGGAGGAGGTATGGCTACACCTTC. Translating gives CASWIGRRYGYTF. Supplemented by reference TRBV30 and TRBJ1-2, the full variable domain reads SQTIHQWPATLVQPVGSPLSLECTVEGTSNPNLYWYRQAAGRGLQLLFYSVGIGQISSEVPQNLSASRPQDRQFILSSKKLLLSDSGFYLCASWIGRRYGYTFGSGTRLTVV.

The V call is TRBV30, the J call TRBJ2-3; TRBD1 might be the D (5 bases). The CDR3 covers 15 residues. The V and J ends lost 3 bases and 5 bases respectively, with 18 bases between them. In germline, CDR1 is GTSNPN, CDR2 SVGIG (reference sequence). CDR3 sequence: CAWSPRVRNRDTQYF. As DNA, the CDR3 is TGTGCCTGGAGCCCCAGGGTTCGAAATAGAGATACGCAGTATTTT.

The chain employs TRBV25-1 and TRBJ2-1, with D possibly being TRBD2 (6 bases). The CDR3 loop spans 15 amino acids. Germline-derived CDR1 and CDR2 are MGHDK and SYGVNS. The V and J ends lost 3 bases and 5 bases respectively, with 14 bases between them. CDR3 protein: CASSDGREYDNEQFF. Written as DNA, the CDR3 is TGTGCCAGCAGTGACGGACGGGAGTACGACAATGAGCAGTTCTTC. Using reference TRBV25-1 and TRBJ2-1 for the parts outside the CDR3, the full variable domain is EADIYQTPRYLVIGTGKKITLECSQTMGHDKMYWYQQDPGMELHLIHYSYGVNSTEKGDLSSESTVSRIRTEHFPLTLESARPSHTSQYLCASSDGREYDNEQFFGPGTRLTVL.

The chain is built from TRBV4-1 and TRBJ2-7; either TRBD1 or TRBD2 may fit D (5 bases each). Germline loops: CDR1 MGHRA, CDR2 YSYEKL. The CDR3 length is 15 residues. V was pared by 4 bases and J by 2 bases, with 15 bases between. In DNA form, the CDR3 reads TGCGCCAGCAGCCTACGGACGGGGCCCGCCTACGAGCAGTACTTC. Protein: CASSLRTGPAYEQYF.

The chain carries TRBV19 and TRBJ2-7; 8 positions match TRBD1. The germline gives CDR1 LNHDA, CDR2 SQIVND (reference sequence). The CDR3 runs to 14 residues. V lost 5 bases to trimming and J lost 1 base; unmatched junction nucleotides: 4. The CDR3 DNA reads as TGTGCCAGTAGTTCCTGGGACAGGTCCTACGAGCAGTACTTC. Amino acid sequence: CASSSWDRSYEQYF.

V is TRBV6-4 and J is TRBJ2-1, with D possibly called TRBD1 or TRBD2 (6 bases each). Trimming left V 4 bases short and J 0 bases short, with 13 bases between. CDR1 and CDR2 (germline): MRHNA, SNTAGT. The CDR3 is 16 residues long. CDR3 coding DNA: TGTGCCAGCAGTGCCGAGGGGGGCGCCTCCTACAATGAGCAGTTCTTC. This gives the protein CASSAEGGASYNEQFF.

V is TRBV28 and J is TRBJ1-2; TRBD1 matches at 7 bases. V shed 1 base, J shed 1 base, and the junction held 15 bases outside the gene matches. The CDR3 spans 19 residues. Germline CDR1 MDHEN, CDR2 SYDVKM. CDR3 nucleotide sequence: TGTGCCAGCAGTTTATCTTCATGGACAGGACACAGTAATAACTATGGCTACACCTTC. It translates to CASSLSSWTGHSNNYGYTF.

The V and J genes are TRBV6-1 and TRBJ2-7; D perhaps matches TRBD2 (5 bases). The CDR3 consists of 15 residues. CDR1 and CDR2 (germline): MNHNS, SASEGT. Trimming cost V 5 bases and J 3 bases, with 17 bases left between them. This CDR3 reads CASSHRGLPNYEQYF. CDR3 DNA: TGTGCCAGCAGTCACCGAGGACTCCCCAACTACGAGCAGTACTTC.

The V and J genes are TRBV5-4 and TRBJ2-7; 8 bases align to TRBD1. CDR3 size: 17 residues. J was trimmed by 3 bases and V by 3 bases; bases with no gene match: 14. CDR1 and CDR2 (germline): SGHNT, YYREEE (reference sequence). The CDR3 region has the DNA TGTGCCAGCAGCTCCCGGACCGGGACAGGCTTTATCTACGAGCAGTACTTC. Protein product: CASSSRTGTGFIYEQYF.

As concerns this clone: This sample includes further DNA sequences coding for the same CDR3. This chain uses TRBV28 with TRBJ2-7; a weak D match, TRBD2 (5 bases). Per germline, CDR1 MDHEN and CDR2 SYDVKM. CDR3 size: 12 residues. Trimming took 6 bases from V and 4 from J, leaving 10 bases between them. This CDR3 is CASSLRVYEQYF. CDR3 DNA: TGTGCCAGCAGCCTGCGGGTTTACGAGCAGTACTTC.

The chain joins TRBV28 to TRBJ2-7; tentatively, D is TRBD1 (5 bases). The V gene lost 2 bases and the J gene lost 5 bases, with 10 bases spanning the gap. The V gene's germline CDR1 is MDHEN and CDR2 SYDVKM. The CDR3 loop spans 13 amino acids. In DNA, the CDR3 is TGTGCCAGCAGTTTAGCAGGGCCCAACGAGCAGTACTTC. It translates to CASSLAGPNEQYF.

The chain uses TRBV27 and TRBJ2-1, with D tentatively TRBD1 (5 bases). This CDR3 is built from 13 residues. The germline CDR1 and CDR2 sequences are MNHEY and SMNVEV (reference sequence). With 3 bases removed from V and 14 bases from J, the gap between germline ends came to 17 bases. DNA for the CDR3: TGTGCCAGCAGTTTCTCTAGTGGCAGGGCGAAGTTCTTC. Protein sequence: CASSFSSGRAKFF.